What follows describes a single T cell receptor (beta chain). Donors comprised only Caucasian adults living in Nashville, Tennessee. The data belong to a study of shared clonotypes between healthy human individuals. CDR3 length: 17 amino acids. Produced via immunoSEQ multiplex PCR; TCRdb's table is partial and in-frame only. The sample records 1.6 million or so clones, roughly 96% being singletons. V and J are TRBV12-1 and TRBJ1-1; the DNA was not used to check the table's D call, TRBD1. TRBV12-1 is a recognized pseudogene. The receptor comes from a man younger than 40 in good health. Sequenced sample: naive CD4+ T cells sorted from blood. Specified subset: CD45RA+ positively selected. The CDR3 DNA sequence: TGTGCCAGCAGCCCAGCCCGGGACAGGGGGCAGAACACTGAAGCTTTCTTT. Translating gives CASSPARDRGQNTEAFF.